The rows below give T cell receptor beta chains drawn from one sample of a study of OX40 agonist ivuxolimab in advanced cancers. Using immunoSEQ multiplex PCR, the repertoire was profiled, and TCRdb retains in-frame clones only, with some absent. The table shows approximately 79,000 clones, with 80% to 90% occurring only once. This material consisted of CD4+ or CD8+ T cells sorted from blood, taken in a trial of the OX40 agonist ivuxolimab. These receptors were collected from an adult with an advanced solid tumor such as melanoma, head and neck, liver or kidney cancer. The CDR3 runs from the conserved cysteine through the conserved F or W. A D gene is named only where the DNA matches it firmly. The size of a clone is reported for some rows only, either as once, few or many, or as a class for expanded clones.

>TRBJ2-2|TRBV29-1|.|.
CSARQDSSTGELFF
TGCAGCGCTAGACAGGACTCCAGCACCGGGGAGCTGTTTTTT
>TRBJ2-3|TRBV20-1|.|.
CSLRGTDTQYF
TGCAGCCTACGAGGCACAGATACGCAGTATTTT
>TRBJ2-1|TRBV7-2|.|.
CASSLDGLRGSEQFF
TGTGCCAGCAGCTTAGACGGACTACGAGGCAGTGAGCAGTTCTTC
>TRBJ1-2|TRBV19|.|.
CASSPLETGIRGYTF
TGTGCCAGTAGTCCCTTGGAGACGGGCATTCGTGGCTACACCTTC
>TRBJ2-7|TRBV5-1|.|.
CASSLDSLYEQYF
TGCGCCAGCAGCCTGGACAGCCTCTACGAGCAGTACTTC
>TRBJ2-7|TRBV6-1|.|.
CASSEAATQYEQYF
TGTGCCAGCAGTGAAGCCGCGACTCAGTACGAGCAGTACTTC
>TRBJ2-2|TRBV30|.|.
CAWSLVNTGELFF
TGTGCCTGGAGTCTAGTGAACACCGGGGAGCTGTTTTTT
>TRBJ2-7|TRBV27|.|.
CASSLGRTYEQYF
TGTGCCAGCAGCCTGGGCCGGACCTACGAGCAGTACTTC
>TRBJ1-6|TRBV18|.|few
CASSPELRSPLHF
TGTGCCAGCTCACCTGAGTTACGGTCACCCCTCCACTTT
>TRBJ2-3|TRBV19|.|few
CASSPDLSTDTQYF
TGTGCCAGTAGTCCAGACCTGAGCACAGATACGCAGTATTTT
>TRBJ1-5|TRBV2|.|.
CASSGIYSNQPQHF
TGTGCCAGCAGTGGGATTTATAGCAATCAGCCCCAGCATTTT
>TRBJ2-5|TRBV28|.|once
CASTTISLYQETQYF
TGTGCCAGCACGACGATCTCCCTGTACCAAGAGACCCAGTACTTC
>TRBJ2-5|TRBV19|.|.
CASSIFGEETQYF
TGTGCCAGTAGTATTTTTGGGGAAGAGACCCAGTACTTC
>TRBJ2-7|TRBV29-1|.|once
CSVGGTRYEQYF
TGCAGCGTTGGGGGGACCCGATACGAGCAGTACTTC
>TRBJ1-5|TRBV30|.|.
CACPYAPQDRLNQPQHF
TGTGCCTGCCCCTATGCCCCGCAGGACAGACTCAATCAGCCCCAGCATTTT
>TRBJ1-5|TRBV4-1|.|.
CASSQATLYSNQPQHF
TGCGCCAGCAGCCAAGCGACACTTTATAGCAATCAGCCCCAGCATTTT
>TRBJ1-5|TRBV7-8|.|.
CASSSYPRGRRNQPQHF
TGTGCCAGCAGCTCGTACCCAAGAGGACGGAGGAATCAGCCCCAGCATTTT
>TRBJ2-7|TRBV29-1|.|.
CSVGSSPLYEQYF
TGCAGCGTTGGGTCAAGCCCCCTCTACGAGCAGTACTTC
>TRBJ1-5|TRBV18|.|.
CASSPKPEQPQHF
TGTGCCAGCTCACCCAAACCGGAGCAGCCCCAGCATTTT
>TRBJ2-4|TRBV30|.|once
CAWMWGSGAKNIQYF
TGTGCCTGGATGTGGGGCAGCGGGGCCAAAAACATTCAGTACTTC
>TRBJ2-3|TRBV27|.|.
CASSRQDSTDTQYF
TGTGCCAGCAGCCGCCAGGACAGCACAGATACGCAGTATTTT
>TRBJ2-3|TRBV18|.|.
CASSLADTQYF
TGTGCCAGCTCACTGGCAGATACGCAGTATTTT
>TRBJ2-7|TRBV7-2|TRBD1|.
CASSLGFPGQDIRDEQYF
TGTGCCAGCAGCTTAGGGTTTCCGGGACAGGATATTAGGGACGAGCAGTACTTC
>TRBJ2-7|TRBV14|TRBD1|.
CASSKVQGTYEQYF
TGTGCCAGCAGCAAGGTACAGGGGACCTACGAGCAGTACTTC
>TRBJ1-1|TRBV19|TRBD1|.
CASSIIGQGNTEAFF
TGTGCCAGTAGTATAATTGGACAGGGGAACACTGAAGCTTTCTTT
>TRBJ1-2|TRBV7-2|.|once
CASSLALANYGYTF
TGTGCCAGCAGCTTAGCGCTAGCTAACTATGGCTACACCTTC
>TRBJ1-6|TRBV4-2|TRBD1|.
CASSQEQGDSPLHF
TGTGCCAGCAGCCAAGAGCAGGGGGATTCACCCCTCCACTTT
>TRBJ2-3|TRBV25-1|TRBD2|.
CASSVGLADTDTQYF
TGTGCCAGCAGTGTAGGGCTAGCGGACACAGATACGCAGTATTTT
>TRBJ2-1|TRBV5-1|TRBD2|.
CASSFGTSEVFEQFF
TGCGCCAGCAGCTTCGGGACTAGCGAAGTATTCGAGCAGTTCTTC
>TRBJ2-2|TRBV5-1|TRBD1|.
CASGQVSNTGELFF
TGCGCCAGCGGACAGGTTTCGAACACCGGGGAGCTGTTTTTT
>TRBJ1-6|TRBV5-8|.|.
CASSLVEDNSPLHF
TGTGCCAGCAGCTTGGTAGAAGATAATTCACCCCTCCACTTT
>TRBJ1-4|TRBV12-2|.|.
CASRLASGEGAANEKLFF
TGTGCAAGTCGCTTAGCCTCGGGGGAGGGGGCGGCTAATGAAAAACTGTTTTTT
>TRBJ2-3|TRBV13|TRBD2|.
CASSLRLAGTGTDTQYF
TGTGCCAGCAGCTTAAGGCTAGCGGGGACCGGCACAGATACGCAGTATTTT
>TRBJ2-7|TRBV4-3|.|.
CASSQDHRAPYEQYF
TGCGCCAGCAGCCAAGATCACAGGGCCCCCTACGAGCAGTACTTC
>TRBJ1-2|TRBV4-3|TRBD1|.
CASSQVRGQTGYTF
TGCGCCAGCAGCCAAGTTAGGGGGCAGACTGGCTACACCTTC
>TRBJ2-1|TRBV7-9|.|.
CASSRTGGGLAYNEQFF
TGTGCCAGCAGCCGTACAGGAGGCGGCCTTGCCTACAATGAGCAGTTCTTC
>TRBJ2-7|TRBV2|TRBD1|.
CASSRQGYEQYF
TGTGCCAGCAGTAGACAGGGCTACGAGCAGTACTTC
>TRBJ2-1|TRBV6-1|.|.
CASSAYRYNEQFF
TGTGCCAGCAGTGCCTACCGCTACAATGAGCAGTTCTTC
>TRBJ1-2|TRBV9|TRBD1|.
CASSVGDRVAYGYTF
TGTGCCAGCAGCGTAGGGGACAGGGTGGCCTATGGCTACACCTTC
>TRBJ2-2|TRBV30|.|.
CAWSSPGPGVVGELFF
TGTGCCTGGAGTTCCCCTGGCCCGGGGGTGGTCGGGGAGCTGTTTTTT
>TRBJ2-5|TRBV11-2|.|.
CASSFGRPYQETQYF
TGTGCCAGCAGCTTTGGCCGTCCGTACCAAGAGACCCAGTACTTC
>TRBJ2-5|TRBV5-1|.|.
CASSFLSETQYF
TGCGCCAGCAGCTTTTTGTCGGAGACCCAGTACTTC
>TRBJ1-6|TRBV30|.|.
CAWTGGLVNSPLHF
TGTGCCTGGACTGGAGGGCTGGTCAATTCACCCCTCCACTTT
>TRBJ2-1|TRBV29-1|TRBD1|.
CSGRAGQGATYNEQFF
TGCAGCGGGCGTGCGGGACAGGGAGCCACCTACAATGAGCAGTTCTTC
>TRBJ1-5|TRBV7-6|.|.
CASSSGPWGQPQHF
TGTGCCAGCAGCTCAGGCCCCTGGGGTCAGCCCCAGCATTTT
>TRBJ1-3|TRBV28|.|.
CASSPFTGSGNTIYF
TGTGCCAGCAGTCCCTTCACGGGCTCTGGAAACACCATATATTTT
>TRBJ2-5|TRBV25-1|TRBD1|.
CASSELATGAKETQYF
TGTGCCAGCAGTGAATTGGCGACAGGGGCAAAAGAGACCCAGTACTTC
>TRBJ1-2|TRBV7-2|.|.
CASSLKSGRDYGYTF
TGTGCCAGCAGCTTAAAGTCAGGGCGCGACTATGGCTACACCTTC
>TRBJ1-3|TRBV11-2|.|once
CASSPSSDGGNTIYF
TGTGCCAGCAGCCCTTCTTCTGACGGAGGAAACACCATATATTTT
>TRBJ2-7|TRBV27|.|.
CASSLRGRTGEQYF
TGTGCCAGCAGTTTACGGGGTAGGACCGGCGAGCAGTACTTC